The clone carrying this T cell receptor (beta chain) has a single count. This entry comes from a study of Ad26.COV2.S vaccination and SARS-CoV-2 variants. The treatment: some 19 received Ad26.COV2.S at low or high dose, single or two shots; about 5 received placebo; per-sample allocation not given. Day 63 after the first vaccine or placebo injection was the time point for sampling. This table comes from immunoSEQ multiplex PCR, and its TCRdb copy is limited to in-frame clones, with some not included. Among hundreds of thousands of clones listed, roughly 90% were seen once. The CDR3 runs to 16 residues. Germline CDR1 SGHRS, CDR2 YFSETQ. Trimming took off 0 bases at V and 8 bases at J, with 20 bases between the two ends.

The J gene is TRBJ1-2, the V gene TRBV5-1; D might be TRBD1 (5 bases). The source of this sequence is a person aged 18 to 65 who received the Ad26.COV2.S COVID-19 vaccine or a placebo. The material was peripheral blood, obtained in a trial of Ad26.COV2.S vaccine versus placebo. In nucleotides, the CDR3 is TGCGCCAGCAGCTTGGGTTCCCCGACAGAGGGCAAGGGCTACACCTTC. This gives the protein CASSLGSPTEGKGYTF. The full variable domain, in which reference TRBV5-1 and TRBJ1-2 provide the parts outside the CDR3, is KAGVTQTPRYLIKTRGQQVTLSCSPISGHRSVSWYQQTPGQGLQFLFEYFSETQRNKGNFPGRFSGRQFSNSRSEMNVSTLELGDSALYLCASSLGSPTEGKGYTFGSGTRLTVV.